This T cell receptor (beta chain) was identified during a study of blood T cell repertoires in COVID-19. Study overall: T cells, B-cell-depleted T cells, or PBMCs supplied cDNA or gDNA.

Source study methods: Reference gene primer amplification gave nucleated cell count estimates. The method was immunoSEQ multiplex PCR; TCRdb's version includes in-frame clones alone and lacks a portion of them. That table gives V, J and clone size, and the DNA gave D and trimming. In the table there are roughly 320,000 clones, 70% to 90% of which are singletons. The CDR3 spans 13 residues. Germline V gives CDR1 SGHKS, CDR2 YYEKEE (reference sequence). V gave up 4 bases and J gave up 8 bases, with 15 bases separating them. V usage is TRBV5-5 and J usage is TRBJ1-2, with D hard to call. The sequenced sample consisted of peripheral blood. This receptor was obtained from a man between 65 and 85 years old with acute or convalescent COVID-19. The CDR3 sequence is CASSTPVMGGYTF. The CDR3 DNA follows: TGTGCCAGCAGCACCCCGGTGATGGGCGGCTACACCTTC.